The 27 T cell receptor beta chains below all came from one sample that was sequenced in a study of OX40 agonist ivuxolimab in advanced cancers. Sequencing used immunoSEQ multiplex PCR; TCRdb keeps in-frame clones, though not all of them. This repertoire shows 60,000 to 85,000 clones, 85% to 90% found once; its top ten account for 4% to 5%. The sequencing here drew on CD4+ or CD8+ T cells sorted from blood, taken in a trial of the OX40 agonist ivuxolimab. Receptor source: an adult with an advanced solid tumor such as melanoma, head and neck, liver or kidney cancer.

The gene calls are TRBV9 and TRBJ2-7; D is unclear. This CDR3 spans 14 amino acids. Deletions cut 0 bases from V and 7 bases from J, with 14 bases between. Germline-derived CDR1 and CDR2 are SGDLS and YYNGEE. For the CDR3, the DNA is TGTGCCAGCAGCGTAGGACGGGTCGCTACGGAGCAGTACTTC. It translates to CASSVGRVATEQYF.

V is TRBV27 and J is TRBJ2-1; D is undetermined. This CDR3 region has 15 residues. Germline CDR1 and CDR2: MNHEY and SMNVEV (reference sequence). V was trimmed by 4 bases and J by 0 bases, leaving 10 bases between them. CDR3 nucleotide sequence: TGTGCCAGCAGTTCGGTTCTAAGCTCCTACAATGAGCAGTTCTTC. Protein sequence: CASSSVLSSYNEQFF.

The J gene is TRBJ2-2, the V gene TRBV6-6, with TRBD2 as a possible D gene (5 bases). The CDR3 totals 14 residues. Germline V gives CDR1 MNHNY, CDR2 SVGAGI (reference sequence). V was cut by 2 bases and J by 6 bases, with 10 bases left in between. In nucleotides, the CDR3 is TGTGCCAGCAGTTACAAGGGAGAGGCCGGGGAGCTGTTTTTT. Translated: CASSYKGEAGELFF.

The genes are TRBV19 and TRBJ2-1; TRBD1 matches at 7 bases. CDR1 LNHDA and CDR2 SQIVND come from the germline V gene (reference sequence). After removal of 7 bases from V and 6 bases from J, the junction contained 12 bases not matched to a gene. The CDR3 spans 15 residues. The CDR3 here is CASMSATGITNEQFF. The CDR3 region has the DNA TGTGCCAGTATGTCAGCGACAGGGATTACCAATGAGCAGTTCTTC.

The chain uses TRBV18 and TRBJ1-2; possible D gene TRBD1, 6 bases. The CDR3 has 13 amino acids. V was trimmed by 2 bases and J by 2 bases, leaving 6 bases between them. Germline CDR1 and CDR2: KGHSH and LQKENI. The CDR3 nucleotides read TGTGCCAGCTCACCAGACAGGAACTATGGCTACACCTTC. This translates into CASSPDRNYGYTF.

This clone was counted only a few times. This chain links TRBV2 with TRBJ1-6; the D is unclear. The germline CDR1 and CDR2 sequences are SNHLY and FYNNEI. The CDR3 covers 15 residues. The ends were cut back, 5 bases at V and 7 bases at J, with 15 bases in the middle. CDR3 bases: TGTGCCAGCAGTATTCCAGGAGGAGTGAATTCACCCCTCCACTTT. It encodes CASSIPGGVNSPLHF.

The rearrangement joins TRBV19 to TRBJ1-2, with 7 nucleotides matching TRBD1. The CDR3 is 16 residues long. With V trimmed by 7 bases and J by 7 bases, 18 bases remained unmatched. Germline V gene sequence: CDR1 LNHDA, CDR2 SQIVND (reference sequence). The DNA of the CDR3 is TGTGCCAGTATGAGAGGTTCGACAGGGAAGGCAAGTGGCTACACCTTC. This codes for CASMRGSTGKASGYTF.

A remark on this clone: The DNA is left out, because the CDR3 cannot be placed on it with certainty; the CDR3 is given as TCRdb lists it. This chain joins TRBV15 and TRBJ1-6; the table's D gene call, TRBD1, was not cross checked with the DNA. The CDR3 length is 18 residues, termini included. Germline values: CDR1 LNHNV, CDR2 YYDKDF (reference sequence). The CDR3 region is CATSRPFRARGRNSPLHF.

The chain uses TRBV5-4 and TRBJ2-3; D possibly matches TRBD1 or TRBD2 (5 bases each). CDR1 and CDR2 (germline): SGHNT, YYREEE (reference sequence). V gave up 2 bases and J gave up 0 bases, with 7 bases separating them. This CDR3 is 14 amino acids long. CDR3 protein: CASSFRDSTDTQYF. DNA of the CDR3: TGTGCCAGCAGCTTCCGGGACAGCACAGATACGCAGTATTTT.

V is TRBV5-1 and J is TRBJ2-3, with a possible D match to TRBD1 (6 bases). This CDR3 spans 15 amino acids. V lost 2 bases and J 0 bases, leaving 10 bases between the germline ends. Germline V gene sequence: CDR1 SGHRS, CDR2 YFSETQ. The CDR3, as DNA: TGCGCCAGCAGCTTCCGGACAGAAAGCACAGATACGCAGTATTTT. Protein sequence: CASSFRTESTDTQYF. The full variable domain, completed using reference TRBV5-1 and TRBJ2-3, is KAGVTQTPRYLIKTRGQQVTLSCSPISGHRSVSWYQQTPGQGLQFLFEYFSETQRNKGNFPGRFSGRQFSNSRSEMNVSTLELGDSALYLCASSFRTESTDTQYFGPGTRLTVL.

The CDR3 nucleotides read TGTGCCATCAGCGACGGACAGGGGGGACATCAGCCCCAGCATTTT. It specifies CAISDGQGGHQPQHF. The rearrangement joins TRBV10-3 to TRBJ1-5; 10 nucleotides agree with TRBD1. Germline V CDR1 and CDR2: ENHRY, SYGVKD. The CDR3 is made up of 15 amino acids. V was pared by 6 bases and J by 5 bases, with 7 bases of the junction left unmatched.

The CDR3 here is CASSLLGGDYNEQFF. As DNA, the CDR3 is TGTGCCAGCAGCCTCCTAGGGGGGGACTACAATGAGCAGTTCTTC. The chain links TRBV7-2 to TRBJ2-1, with TRBD2 as a possible D gene (7 bases). This CDR3 has 15 amino acids. Germline lookup yields CDR1 SGHTA and CDR2 FQGNSA. V dropped 5 bases and J dropped 3 bases, with 14 bases sitting between them.

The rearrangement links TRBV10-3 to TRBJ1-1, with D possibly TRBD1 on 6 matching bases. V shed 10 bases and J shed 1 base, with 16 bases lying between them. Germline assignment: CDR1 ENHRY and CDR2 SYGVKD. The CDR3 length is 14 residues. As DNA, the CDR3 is TGTGCCACTACGGTGAGGGGGTCGAACACTGAAGCTTTCTTT. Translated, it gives CATTVRGSNTEAFF.

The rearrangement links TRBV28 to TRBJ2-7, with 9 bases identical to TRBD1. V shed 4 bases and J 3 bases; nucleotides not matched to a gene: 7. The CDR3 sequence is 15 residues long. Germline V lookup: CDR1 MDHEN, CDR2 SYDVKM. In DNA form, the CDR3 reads TGTGCCAGCAGTTCCCCCGGGACAGGGAGCTACGAGCAGTACTTC. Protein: CASSSPGTGSYEQYF.

CDR3 nucleotides: TGTGCCAGTAGTACTGTAGATACGCAGTATTTT. Translation gives CASSTVDTQYF. The chain links TRBV19 to TRBJ2-3; no clear D gene. This CDR3 contains 11 residues. The germline V gene has CDR1 LNHDA and CDR2 SQIVND (reference sequence). Trimming removed 4 bases at V and 5 bases at J, with 4 bases between.

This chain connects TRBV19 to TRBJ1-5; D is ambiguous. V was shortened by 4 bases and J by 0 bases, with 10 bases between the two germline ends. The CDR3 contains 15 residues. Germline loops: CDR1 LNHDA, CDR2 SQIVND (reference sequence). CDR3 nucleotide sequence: TGTGCCAGTAGTACCGATCCATATAGCAATCAGCCCCAGCATTTT. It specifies CASSTDPYSNQPQHF.

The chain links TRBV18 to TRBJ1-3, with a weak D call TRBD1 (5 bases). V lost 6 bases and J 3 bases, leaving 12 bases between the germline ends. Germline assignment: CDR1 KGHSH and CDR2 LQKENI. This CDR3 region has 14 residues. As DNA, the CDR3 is TGTGCCAGCTCTACAGGTTCCGGTGGAAACACCATATATTTT. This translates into CASSTGSGGNTIYF.

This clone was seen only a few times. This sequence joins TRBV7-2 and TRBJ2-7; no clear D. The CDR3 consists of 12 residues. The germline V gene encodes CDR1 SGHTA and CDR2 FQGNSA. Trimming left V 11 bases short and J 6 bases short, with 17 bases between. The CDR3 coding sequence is TGTGCCGCCCGTGACGGGTTCAGCGAGCAGTACTTC. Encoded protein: CAARDGFSEQYF.

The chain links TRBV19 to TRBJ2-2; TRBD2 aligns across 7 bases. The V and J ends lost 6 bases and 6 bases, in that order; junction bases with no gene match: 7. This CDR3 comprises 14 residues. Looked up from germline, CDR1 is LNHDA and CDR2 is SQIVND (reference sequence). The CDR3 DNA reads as TGTGCCAGTAGGCAACTAGCGAATGCCGGGGAGCTGTTTTTT. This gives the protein CASRQLANAGELFF.

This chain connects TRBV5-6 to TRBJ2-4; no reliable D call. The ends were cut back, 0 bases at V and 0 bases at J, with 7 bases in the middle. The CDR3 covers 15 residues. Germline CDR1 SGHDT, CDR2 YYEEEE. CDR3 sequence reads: CASSLGTVAKNIQYF. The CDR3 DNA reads TGTGCCAGCAGCTTGGGGACGGTAGCCAAAAACATTCAGTACTTC.

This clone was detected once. The CDR3 coding sequence is TGTGCCAGCAGCTTTGGGACAGGGGTTAAAATCGTGTTCGACGAGCAGTACTTC. Its protein product is CASSFGTGVKIVFDEQYF. This sequence joins TRBV7-9 and TRBJ2-5, with 10 bases aligning to TRBD1. The J call is in doubt because the DNA end fits TRBJ2-7 better. Germline V gene data show CDR1 as SEHNR and CDR2 as FQNEAQ (reference sequence). The CDR3 runs 18 residues.

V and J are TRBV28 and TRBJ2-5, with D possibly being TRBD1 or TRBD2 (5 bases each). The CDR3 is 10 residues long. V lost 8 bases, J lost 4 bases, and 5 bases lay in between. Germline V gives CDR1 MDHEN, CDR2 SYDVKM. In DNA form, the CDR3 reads TGTGCCAGCGGGGGAGAGACCCAGTACTTC. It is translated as CASGGETQYF.

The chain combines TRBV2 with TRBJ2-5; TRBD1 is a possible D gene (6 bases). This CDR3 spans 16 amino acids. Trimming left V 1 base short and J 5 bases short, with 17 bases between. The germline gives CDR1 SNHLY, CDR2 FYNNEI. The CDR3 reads CASSEGLGRGRETQYF. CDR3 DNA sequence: TGTGCCAGCAGTGAAGGTCTCGGCAGGGGCAGGGAGACCCAGTACTTC.

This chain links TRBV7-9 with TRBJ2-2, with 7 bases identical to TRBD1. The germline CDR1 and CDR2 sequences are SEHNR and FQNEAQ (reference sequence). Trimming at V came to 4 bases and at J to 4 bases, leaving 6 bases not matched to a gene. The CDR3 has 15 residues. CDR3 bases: TGTGCCAGCAGCTCCGTCCAGGGGGTCACCGGGGAGCTGTTTTTT. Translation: CASSSVQGVTGELFF.

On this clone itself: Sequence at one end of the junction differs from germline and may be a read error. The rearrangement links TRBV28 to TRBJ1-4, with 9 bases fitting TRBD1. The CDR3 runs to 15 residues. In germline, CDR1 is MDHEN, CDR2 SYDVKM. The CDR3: CASSPGTGPKEKLFF. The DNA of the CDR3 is TGTGCCAGCAGTCCTGGGACAGGGCCTAAGGAAAAACTGTTTTTT. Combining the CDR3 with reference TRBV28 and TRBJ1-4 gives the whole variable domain DVKVTQSSRYLVKRTGEKVFLECVQDMDHENMFWYRQDPGLGLRLIYFSYDVKMKEKGDIPEGYSVSREKKERFSLILESASTNQTSMYLCASSPGTGPKEKLFFGSGTQLSVL.

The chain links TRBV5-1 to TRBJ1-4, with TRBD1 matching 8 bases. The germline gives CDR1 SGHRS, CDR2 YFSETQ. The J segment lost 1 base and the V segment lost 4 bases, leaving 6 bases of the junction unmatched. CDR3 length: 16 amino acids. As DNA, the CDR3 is TGCGCCAGCAGCCTGGGACAGGCCGGAACTAATGAAAAACTGTTTTTT. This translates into CASSLGQAGTNEKLFF.

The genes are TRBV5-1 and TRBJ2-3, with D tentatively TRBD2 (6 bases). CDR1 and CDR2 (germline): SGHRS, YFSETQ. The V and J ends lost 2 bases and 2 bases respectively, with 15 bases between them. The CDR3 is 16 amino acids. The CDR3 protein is CASSFGASEYTDTQYF. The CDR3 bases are TGCGCCAGCAGCTTTGGGGCTAGCGAGTACACAGATACGCAGTATTTT.